This is a list of T cell receptor beta chains from one sample in a study of vaccination effects on CD4 cells after COVID-19. These receptors have no known antigen. Measured with immunoSEQ multiplex PCR; TCRdb has only the in-frame clones, and not every one. The table has 37,000 or so clones, roughly 79% seen once. The specimen comprised CD4+ T cells from PBMCs cultured without peptide, sampled before COVID-19 vaccination. Receptor source: a human donor who received a COVID-19 vaccine. The CDR3 runs from the conserved cysteine through the conserved F or W. Fields, in order: D gene, V gene, J gene, CDR3 protein. A D gene is named only where the DNA matches it firmly.

NA,TRBV3-1/TRBV3-2,TRBJ2-2,CASSQEGGPTGELFF
NA,TRBV18,TRBJ2-3,CASSPNSAYTDTQYF
NA,TRBV6-2/TRBV6-3,TRBJ1-2,CASSPANYGYTF
NA,TRBV9,TRBJ1-2,CASSVDPGWAYGYTF
TRBD1,TRBV4-2,TRBJ1-4,CASSRQTGAHEKLFF
NA,TRBV18,TRBJ1-2,CASSPQRDSNYGYTF
NA,TRBV29-1,TRBJ1-5,CSVVQGGGQPQHF
NA,TRBV28,TRBJ2-7,CASRGASRQYF
NA,TRBV5-1,TRBJ2-7,CASSFLGQSYEQYF
NA,TRBV12-3/TRBV12-4,TRBJ2-7,CASSLVGEQYF
NA,TRBV6-5,TRBJ1-1,CASRGGPGNTEAFF
NA,TRBV3-1/TRBV3-2,TRBJ1-1,CASSQNTGNTEAFF
TRBD1,TRBV4-1,TRBJ1-4,CASSQEVQGKEKLFF
NA,TRBV5-1,TRBJ2-3,CASSIMRGGTDTQYF
NA,TRBV28,TRBJ1-1,CASSFYYRGDMNTEAFF
NA,TRBV30,TRBJ1-1,CAWSAQGGTEAFF
TRBD2,TRBV4-1,TRBJ2-2,CASSQGRGVHTGELFF
NA,TRBV7-3,TRBJ2-3,CASSLAHRGATDTQYF
NA,TRBV6-1,TRBJ1-2,CASSEAGVLGYTF
NA,TRBV10-3,TRBJ2-3,CAISLTSTDTQYF
TRBD1,TRBV28,TRBJ2-7,CASSLRQAGGTGFYEQYF
TRBD1,TRBV20-1,TRBJ1-2,CSASATGAKGVYGYTF
NA,TRBV6-1,TRBJ2-3,CASSRSMAPLDTQYF
NA,TRBV7-9,TRBJ1-2,CASSPGPSNYGYTF
NA,TRBV28,TRBJ2-1,CASSPMGHRDNEQFF
TRBD2,TRBV6-2/TRBV6-3,TRBJ2-1,CASSLSGTRDNEQFF
TRBD1,TRBV18,TRBJ2-7,CASSPPFTGQGAYEQYF
NA,TRBV9,TRBJ1-1,CASSATPRVEDGNTEAFF
NA,TRBV7-8,TRBJ2-2,CASSSGRDTGELFF
TRBD1,TRBV15,TRBJ2-2,CATRTGTGTNTGELFF
TRBD1,TRBV5-6,TRBJ1-2,CASSLPAGTGEGYTF
TRBD2,TRBV5-1,TRBJ2-1,CASSWSPSGGAPFF
NA,TRBV6-1,TRBJ2-7,CASSEVGGRDEQYF
NA,TRBV7-9,TRBJ2-5,CASSFPLLSGTQYF
TRBD1,TRBV5-1,TRBJ2-7,CASSSTGGFEQYF
TRBD1,TRBV10-2,TRBJ1-4,CASRDHAWTGENEKLFF
TRBD1,TRBV6-6,TRBJ1-1,CASRRQGSTEAFF
NA,TRBV10-3,TRBJ2-7,CAISTGPPGYEQYF
NA,TRBV30,TRBJ2-5,CAWSVWRETQYF